This is a list of T cell receptor beta chains from one sample in a study of CD8 T cells in Susac syndrome. TCRdb processed the immunoSEQ multiplex PCR reads anew with MiXCR; each CDR3 protein has one entry. The profile shows about 240,000 distinct CDR3 sequences, about 95% of them singletons. Sequences were obtained from CD4+ T cells from PBMCs. These receptors came from a human donor with Susac syndrome. CDR3s include the opening cysteine and the closing phenylalanine or tryptophan. The D gene is left open where the match is weak. The size entry is marked missing in some rows and otherwise reads once, few, many or a size class.

D	J	size	V	CDR3
.	TRBJ1-3	.	TRBV20-1	CSARTGSSGNTIYF
.	TRBJ2-7	.	TRBV27	CASSNWPGGQGGLEQYF
TRBD1	TRBJ1-2	once	TRBV30	CAWTKGAGYGYTF
.	TRBJ1-3	.	TRBV4-1	CASSPIPGNTIYF
.	TRBJ1-5	.	TRBV11-2	CASSSSSDQPQHF
.	TRBJ1-1	.	TRBV4-1	CASSIIGATEAFF
TRBD2	TRBJ2-3	few	TRBV29-1	CSVTGGDTQYF
.	TRBJ2-1	.	TRBV3-1	CASRRLVGEQFF
.	TRBJ1-3	.	TRBV4-1	CASSQGDTRDTIYF
TRBD1	TRBJ2-5	once	TRBV24-1	CATSGPGTGDQETQYF
TRBD2	TRBJ2-1	.	TRBV20-1	CSASTAGGPRGNEQFF
.	TRBJ2-3	.	TRBV21-1	CASSEHPVRRSF
.	TRBJ1-2	.	TRBV30	CAWTIPANYGYTF
TRBD1	TRBJ2-1	.	TRBV6-5	CASRRRDRGNEQFF
TRBD1	TRBJ2-7	.	TRBV15	CATSREGQGLYEQYF
TRBD1	TRBJ1-2	.	TRBV9	CASSVDRDFYGYTF
TRBD2	TRBJ2-7	once	TRBV6-5	CASSLTSGRKSPLGHYEQYF
.	TRBJ1-4	.	TRBV30	CAWSSHRWEKLFF
.	TRBJ2-7	.	TRBV3-1	CASSHEGYEQYF
.	TRBJ2-3	.	TRBV29-1	CSVQTRYTDTQYF
TRBD2	TRBJ2-1	.	TRBV11-3	CASSSLPSLGGGRVDEQFF
TRBD1	TRBJ2-7	once	TRBV28	CASSFPLRTGGLILSYEQYF
.	TRBJ2-2	.	TRBV25-1	CASSDLTGELFF
TRBD2	TRBJ2-2	once	TRBV30	CAWISGTYTGELFF
.	TRBJ1-5	.	TRBV5-1	CASSLSGTATSNQPQHF
.	TRBJ2-7	.	TRBV18	CASSPGQAVAEQYF
.	TRBJ2-1	.	TRBV29-1	CRGASYNEQFF
.	TRBJ1-1	.	TRBV29-1	CSVVIREAFF
.	TRBJ1-1	.	TRBV7-2	CASSSATGYTEAFF